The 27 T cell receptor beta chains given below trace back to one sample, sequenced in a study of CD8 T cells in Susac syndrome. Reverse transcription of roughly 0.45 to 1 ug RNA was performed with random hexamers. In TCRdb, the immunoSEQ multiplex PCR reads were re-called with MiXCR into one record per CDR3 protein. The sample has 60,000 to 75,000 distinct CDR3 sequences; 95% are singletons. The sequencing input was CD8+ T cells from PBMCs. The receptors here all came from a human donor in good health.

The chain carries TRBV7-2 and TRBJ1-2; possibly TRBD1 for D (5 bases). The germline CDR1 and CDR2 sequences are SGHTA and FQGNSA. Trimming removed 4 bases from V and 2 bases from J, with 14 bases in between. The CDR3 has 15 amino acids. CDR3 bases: TGTGCCAGCAGCTCCGGGGCGGGACTCAACTATGGCTACACCTTC. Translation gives CASSSGAGLNYGYTF.

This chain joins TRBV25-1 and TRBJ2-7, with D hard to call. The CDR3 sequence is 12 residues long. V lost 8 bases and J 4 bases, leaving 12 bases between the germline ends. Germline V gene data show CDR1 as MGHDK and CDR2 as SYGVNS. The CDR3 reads CASGITGYEQYF. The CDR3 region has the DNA TGTGCCAGCGGTATAACGGGTTACGAGCAGTACTTC.

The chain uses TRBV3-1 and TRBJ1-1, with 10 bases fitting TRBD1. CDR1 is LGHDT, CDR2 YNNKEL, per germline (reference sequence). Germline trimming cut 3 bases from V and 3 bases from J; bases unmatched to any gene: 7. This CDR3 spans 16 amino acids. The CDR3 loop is CASSHGTGVRYTEAFF. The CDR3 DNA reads TGTGCCAGCAGCCACGGGACAGGGGTTCGGTACACTGAAGCTTTCTTT. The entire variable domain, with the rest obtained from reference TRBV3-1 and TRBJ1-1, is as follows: DTAVSQTPKYLVTQMGNDKSIKCEQNLGHDTMYWYKQDSKKFLKIMFSYNNKELIINETVPNRFSPKSPDKAHLNLHINSLELGDSAVYFCASSHGTGVRYTEAFFGQGTRLTVV.

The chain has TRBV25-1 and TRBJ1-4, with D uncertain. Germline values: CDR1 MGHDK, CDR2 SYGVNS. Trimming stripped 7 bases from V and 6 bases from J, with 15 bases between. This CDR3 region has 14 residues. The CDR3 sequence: CASTRTGLDEKLFF. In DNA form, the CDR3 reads TGTGCCAGCACCAGAACCGGGTTGGATGAAAAACTGTTTTTT.

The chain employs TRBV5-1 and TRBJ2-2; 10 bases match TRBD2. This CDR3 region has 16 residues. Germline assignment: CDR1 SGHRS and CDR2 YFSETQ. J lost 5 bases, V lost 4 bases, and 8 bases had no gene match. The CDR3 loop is CASSPPSGGVTGELFF. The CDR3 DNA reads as TGCGCCAGCAGCCCCCCCAGCGGGGGGGTTACCGGGGAGCTGTTTTTT.

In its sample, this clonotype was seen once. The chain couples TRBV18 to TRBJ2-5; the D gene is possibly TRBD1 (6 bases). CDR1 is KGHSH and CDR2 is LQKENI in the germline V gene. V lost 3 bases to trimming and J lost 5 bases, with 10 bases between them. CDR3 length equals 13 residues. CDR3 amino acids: CASSPTGMETQYF. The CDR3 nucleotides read TGTGCCAGCTCACCGACAGGAATGGAGACCCAGTACTTC.

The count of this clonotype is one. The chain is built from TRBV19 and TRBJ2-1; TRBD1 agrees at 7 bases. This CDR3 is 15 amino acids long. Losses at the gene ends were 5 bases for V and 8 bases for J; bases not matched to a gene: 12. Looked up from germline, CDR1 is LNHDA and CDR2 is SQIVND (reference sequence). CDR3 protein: CASSPDREGVHEQFF. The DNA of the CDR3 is TGTGCCAGTAGTCCTGACAGGGAAGGAGTCCATGAGCAGTTCTTC. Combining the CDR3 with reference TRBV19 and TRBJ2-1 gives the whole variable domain DGGITQSPKYLFRKEGQNVTLSCEQNLNHDAMYWYRQDPGQGLRLIYYSQIVNDFQKGDIAEGYSVSREKKESFPLTVTSAQKNPTAFYLCASSPDREGVHEQFFGPGTRLTVL.

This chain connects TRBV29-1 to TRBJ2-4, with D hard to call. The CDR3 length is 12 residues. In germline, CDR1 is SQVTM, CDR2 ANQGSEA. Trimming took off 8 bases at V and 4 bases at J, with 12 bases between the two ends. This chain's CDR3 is CSPLGRKNIQYF. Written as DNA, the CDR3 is TGCAGCCCCCTCGGGCGGAAAAACATTCAGTACTTC.

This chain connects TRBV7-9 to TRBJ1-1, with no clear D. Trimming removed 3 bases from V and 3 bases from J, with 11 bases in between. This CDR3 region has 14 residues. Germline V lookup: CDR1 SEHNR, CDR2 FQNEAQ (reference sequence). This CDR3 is CASSFPYEDTEAFF. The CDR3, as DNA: TGTGCCAGCAGCTTTCCGTATGAAGACACTGAAGCTTTCTTT.

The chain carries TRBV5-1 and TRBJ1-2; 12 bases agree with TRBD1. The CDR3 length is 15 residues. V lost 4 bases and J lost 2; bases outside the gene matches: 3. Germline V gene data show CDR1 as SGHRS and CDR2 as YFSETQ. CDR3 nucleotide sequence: TGCGCCAGCAGCCAAGGGACAGGGGGCAACTATGGCTACACCTTC. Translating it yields CASSQGTGGNYGYTF.

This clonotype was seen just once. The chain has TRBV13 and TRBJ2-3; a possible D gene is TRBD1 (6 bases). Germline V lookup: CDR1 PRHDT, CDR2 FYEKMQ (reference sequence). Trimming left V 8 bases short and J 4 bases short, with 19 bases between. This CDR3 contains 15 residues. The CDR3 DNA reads TGTGCCAGCCGCTCCGGGACAACCCCATCAGATACGCAGTATTTT. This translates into CASRSGTTPSDTQYF.

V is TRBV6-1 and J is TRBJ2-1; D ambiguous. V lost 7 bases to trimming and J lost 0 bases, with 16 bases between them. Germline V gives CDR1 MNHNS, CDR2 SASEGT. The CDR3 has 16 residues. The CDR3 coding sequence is TGTGCCAGCACTAAGGTAGCCAGGAGCTCCTACAATGAGCAGTTCTTC. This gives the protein CASTKVARSSYNEQFF.

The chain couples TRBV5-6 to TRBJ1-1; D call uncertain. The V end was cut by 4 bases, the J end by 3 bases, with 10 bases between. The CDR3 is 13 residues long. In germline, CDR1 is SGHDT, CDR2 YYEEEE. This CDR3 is CASSLRAYTEAFF. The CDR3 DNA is TGTGCCAGCAGCCTTAGGGCCTACACTGAAGCTTTCTTT.

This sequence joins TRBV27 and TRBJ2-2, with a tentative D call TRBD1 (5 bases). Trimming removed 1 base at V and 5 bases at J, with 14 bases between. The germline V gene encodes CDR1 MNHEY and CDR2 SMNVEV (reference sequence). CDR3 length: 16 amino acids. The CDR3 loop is CASSLWGEWRTGELFF. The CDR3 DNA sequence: TGTGCCAGCAGTTTATGGGGCGAATGGAGAACCGGGGAGCTGTTTTTT.

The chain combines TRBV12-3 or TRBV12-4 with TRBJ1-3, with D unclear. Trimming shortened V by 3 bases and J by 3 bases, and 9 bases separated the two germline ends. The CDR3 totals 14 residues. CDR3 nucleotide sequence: TGTGCCAGCAGTTTGGTCGGGATTGGAAACACCATATATTTT. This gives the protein CASSLVGIGNTIYF.

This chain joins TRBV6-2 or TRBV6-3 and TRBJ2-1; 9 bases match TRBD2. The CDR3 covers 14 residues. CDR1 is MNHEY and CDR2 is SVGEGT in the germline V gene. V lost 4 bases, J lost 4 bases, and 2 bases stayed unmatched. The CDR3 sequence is CASSSAGGYNEQFF. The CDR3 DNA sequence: TGTGCCAGCAGTTCTGCGGGGGGGTACAATGAGCAGTTCTTC.

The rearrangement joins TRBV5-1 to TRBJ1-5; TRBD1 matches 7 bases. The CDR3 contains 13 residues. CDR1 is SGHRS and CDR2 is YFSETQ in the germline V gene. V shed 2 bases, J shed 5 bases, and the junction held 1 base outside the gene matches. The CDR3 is CASSFTGDQPQHF. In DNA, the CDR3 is TGCGCCAGCAGCTTTACAGGGGATCAGCCCCAGCATTTT.

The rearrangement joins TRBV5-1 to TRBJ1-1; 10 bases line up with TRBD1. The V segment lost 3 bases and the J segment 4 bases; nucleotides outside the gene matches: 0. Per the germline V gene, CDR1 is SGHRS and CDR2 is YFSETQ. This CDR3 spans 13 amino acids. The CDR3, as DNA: TGCGCCAGCAGCTGGGACAGGGGCACTGAAGCTTTCTTT. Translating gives CASSWDRGTEAFF.

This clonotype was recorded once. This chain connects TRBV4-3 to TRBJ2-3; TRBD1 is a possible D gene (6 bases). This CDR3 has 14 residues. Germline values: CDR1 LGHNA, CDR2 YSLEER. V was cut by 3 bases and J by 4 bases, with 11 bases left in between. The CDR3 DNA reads TGCGCCAGCAGCCAGGCGCAGGGGTCAGATACGCAGTATTTT. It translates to CASSQAQGSDTQYF.

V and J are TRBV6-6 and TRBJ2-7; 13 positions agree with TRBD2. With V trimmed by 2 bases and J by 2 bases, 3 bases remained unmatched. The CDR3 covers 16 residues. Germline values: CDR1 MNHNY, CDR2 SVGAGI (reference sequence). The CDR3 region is CASSYGTSGNPYEQYF. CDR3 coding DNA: TGTGCCAGCAGTTACGGGACTAGCGGGAATCCCTACGAGCAGTACTTC.

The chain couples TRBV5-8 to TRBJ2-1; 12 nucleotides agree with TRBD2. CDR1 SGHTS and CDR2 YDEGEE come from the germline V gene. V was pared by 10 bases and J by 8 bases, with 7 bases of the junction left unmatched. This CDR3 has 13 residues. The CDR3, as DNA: TGTGCCTCGCGACTAGCGGGGGTAGATGAGCAGTTCTTC. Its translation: CASRLAGVDEQFF.

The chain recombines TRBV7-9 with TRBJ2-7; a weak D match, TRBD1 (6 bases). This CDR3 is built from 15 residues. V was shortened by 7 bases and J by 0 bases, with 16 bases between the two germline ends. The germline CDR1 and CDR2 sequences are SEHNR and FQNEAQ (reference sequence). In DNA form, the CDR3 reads TGTGCCAGCACCCGAGTAACAGGGACCTCCTACGAGCAGTACTTC. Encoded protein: CASTRVTGTSYEQYF.

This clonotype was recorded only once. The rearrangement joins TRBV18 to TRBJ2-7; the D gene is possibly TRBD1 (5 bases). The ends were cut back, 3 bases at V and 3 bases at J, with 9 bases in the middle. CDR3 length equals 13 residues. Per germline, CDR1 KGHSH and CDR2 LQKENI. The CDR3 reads CASSPGLSYEQYV. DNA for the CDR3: TGTGCCAGCTCACCGGGGCTGAGCTACGAGCAGTACGTC.

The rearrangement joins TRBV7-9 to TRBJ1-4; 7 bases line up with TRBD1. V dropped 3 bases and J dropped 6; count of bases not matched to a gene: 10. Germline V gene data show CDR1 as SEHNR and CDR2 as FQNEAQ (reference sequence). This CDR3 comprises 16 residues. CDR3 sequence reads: CASSFNDRADYEKLFF. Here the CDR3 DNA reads TGTGCCAGCAGCTTCAATGACAGGGCCGACTATGAAAAACTGTTTTTT. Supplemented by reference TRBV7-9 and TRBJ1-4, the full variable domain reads DTGVSQNPRHKITKRGQNVTFRCDPISEHNRLYWYRQTLGQGPEFLTYFQNEAQLEKSRLLSDRFSAERPKGSFSTLEIQRTEQGDSAMYLCASSFNDRADYEKLFFGSGTQLSVL.

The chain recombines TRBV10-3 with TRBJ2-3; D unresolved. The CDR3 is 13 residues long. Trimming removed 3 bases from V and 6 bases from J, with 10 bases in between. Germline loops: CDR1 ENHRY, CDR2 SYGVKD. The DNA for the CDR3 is TGTGCCATCAGTGACCCGGGCTTGGATACGCAGTATTTT. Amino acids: CAISDPGLDTQYF.

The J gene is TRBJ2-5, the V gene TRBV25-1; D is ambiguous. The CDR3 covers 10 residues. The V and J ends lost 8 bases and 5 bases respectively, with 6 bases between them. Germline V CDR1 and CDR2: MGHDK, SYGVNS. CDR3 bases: TGTGCCAGCGCTTTGGAGACCCAGTACTTC. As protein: CASALETQYF.

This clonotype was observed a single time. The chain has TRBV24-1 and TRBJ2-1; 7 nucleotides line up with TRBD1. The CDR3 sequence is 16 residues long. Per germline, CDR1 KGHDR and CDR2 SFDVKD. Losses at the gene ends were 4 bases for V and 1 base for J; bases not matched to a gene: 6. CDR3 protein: CATSDPTGWSYNEQFF. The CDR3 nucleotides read TGTGCCACCAGTGACCCGACAGGGTGGTCCTACAATGAGCAGTTCTTC.